Sequencing of this T cell receptor beta chain was carried out in a study of blood T cell repertoires in COVID-19. Study overall: The United States, Italy and Spain provided the acute and convalescent COVID-19 samples.

The germline gives CDR1 MNHEY, CDR2 SVGAGI. The CDR3 contains 13 residues. V gave up 5 bases and J gave up 12 bases; unmatched junction bases: 9. Under the authors' procedure: Estimation of nucleated cell counts relied on the amplification of reference gene primers. Generated by immunoSEQ multiplex PCR, the TCRdb table keeps only in-frame clones and is missing some. That table furnishes V, J and clone size, whereas the DNA furnished D and trimming. The sample holds tens of thousands of clones; just over 85% are singletons and the top ten take 6.9%. The V and J genes are TRBV6-5 and TRBJ2-1, with 8 nucleotides matching TRBD2. This TCR was recovered from a man aged 50 to 59 with active COVID-19. Sequencing input: peripheral blood. CDR3 region: CASSRGPRGGQFF. The CDR3 DNA sequence: TGTGCCAGCAGTCGCGGGCCTCGGGGGGGGCAGTTCTTC.